These 13 T cell receptor beta chains share one sample of origin, sequenced in a study of blood T cell repertoires in COVID-19. Clones were read by immunoSEQ multiplex PCR, and TCRdb kept only the in-frame ones, dropping some. Here the sample spans roughly 200,000 clones, around 90% being singletons. Sequenced: peripheral blood. All receptors derive from a man aged 35-49 years with active or convalescent COVID-19.

This sequence joins TRBV6-2 or TRBV6-3 and TRBJ2-5; no clear D gene. The V and J ends lost 5 bases and 6 bases respectively, with 7 bases between them. The length of the CDR3 is 11 residues. Germline V CDR1 and CDR2: MNHEY, SVGEGT. The DNA for the CDR3 is TGTGCCAGCAGTCAACTTAAGACCCAGTACTTC. It specifies CASSQLKTQYF.

The chain couples TRBV19 to TRBJ2-7; D is possibly TRBD2 (5 bases). Trimming removed 4 bases from V and 2 bases from J, with 12 bases in between. CDR3 length equals 14 residues. Germline V gene lookup returns CDR1 LNHDA and CDR2 SQIVND (reference sequence). The CDR3 nucleotides are TGTGCCAGTAGTAAGGGAGAAATTACCTACGAGCAGTACTTC. Its protein is CASSKGEITYEQYF.

The CDR3 region is CATSGTGMNTEAFF. CDR3 bases: TGTGCCACCAGTGGTACAGGGATGAACACTGAAGCTTTCTTT. This chain joins TRBV24-1 and TRBJ1-1, with D maybe TRBD1 (6 bases). V shed 5 bases and J shed 0 bases, with 9 bases lying between them. Germline CDR1 is KGHDR and CDR2 is SFDVKD. The CDR3 covers 14 residues.

The V and J genes are TRBV7-2 and TRBJ2-7, with D hard to call. V was shortened by 5 bases and J by 0 bases, with 20 bases between the two germline ends. CDR3 length: 17 residues. Germline CDR1 SGHTA, CDR2 FQGNSA. For the CDR3, the DNA is TGTGCCAGCAGCCCCACCTGGGCCAGGCTCTTCTCCTACGAGCAGTACTTC. Encoded protein: CASSPTWARLFSYEQYF.

The chain employs TRBV4-2 and TRBJ2-7; D perhaps matches TRBD2 (5 bases). The CDR3 is made up of 15 amino acids. The germline CDR1 and CDR2 sequences are LGHNA and YNFKEQ. Trimming shortened V by 4 bases and J by 7 bases, and 20 bases separated the two germline ends. CDR3 bases: TGTGCCAGCAGCCCTTCGGCCGGGCCCTCGGGGGAGCAGTACTTC. It codes for CASSPSAGPSGEQYF.

The genes are TRBV10-3 and TRBJ1-2; weak D call: TRBD1 (5 bases). Germline V gene data show CDR1 as ENHRY and CDR2 as SYGVKD. With 6 bases removed from V and 4 bases from J, the gap between germline ends came to 21 bases. This CDR3 spans 16 amino acids. CDR3 in DNA: TGTGCCATCAGCCAAAGGGACGCCTTCGGGGGCTATGGCTACACCTTC. Its protein is CAISQRDAFGGYGYTF.

This CDR3 is CASSSTIVNSGNTIYF. As DNA, the CDR3 is TGTGCCAGCAGCTCCACAATTGTCAACTCTGGAAACACCATATATTTT. This rearrangement joins TRBV5-6 to TRBJ1-3; D is unresolved. V was clipped by 3 bases and J by 0 bases, with 13 bases between them. The CDR3 has 16 amino acids. Germline V CDR1 and CDR2: SGHDT, YYEEEE.

Here the CDR3 DNA reads TGTGCCAGCCTATCCCTCGCGGGAAACTATGGCTACACCTTC. It specifies CASLSLAGNYGYTF. The J gene is TRBJ1-2, the V gene TRBV28; D gene unclear. The V and J ends lost 8 bases and 2 bases respectively, with 15 bases between them. The CDR3 is made up of 14 amino acids. Per the germline V gene, CDR1 is MDHEN and CDR2 is SYDVKM.

This sequence joins TRBV28 and TRBJ2-5; D is ambiguous. Germline V gene sequence: CDR1 MDHEN, CDR2 SYDVKM. Trimming removed 8 bases from V and 3 bases from J, with 13 bases in between. There are 13 residues in the CDR3. Written as DNA, the CDR3 is TGTGCCAGCCGTATTTCTCTTAAAGAGACCCAGTACTTC. This sequence encodes CASRISLKETQYF.

The V gene is TRBV15, the J gene TRBJ2-7, with D maybe TRBD2 (6 bases). Deletions cut 11 bases from V and 4 bases from J, with 12 bases between. CDR1 is LNHNV and CDR2 is YYDKDF in the germline V gene (reference sequence). This CDR3 has 11 amino acids. CDR3: CAAGSSYEQYF. In DNA form, the CDR3 reads TGTGCCGCCGGGAGCAGTTACGAGCAGTACTTC.

The chain employs TRBV9 and TRBJ1-5; a weak D match, TRBD1 (5 bases). The CDR3 consists of 14 residues. From germline, CDR1 is SGDLS and CDR2 YYNGEE. Trimming removed 3 bases at V and 1 base at J, with 8 bases between. CDR3 in amino acids: CASSAGHSNQPQHF. CDR3 coding DNA: TGTGCCAGCAGCGCAGGACACAGCAATCAGCCCCAGCATTTT. Complete variable domain (other parts from reference TRBV9 and TRBJ1-5): DSGVTQTPKHLITATGQRVTLRCSPRSGDLSVYWYQQSLDQGLQFLIQYYNGEERAKGNILERFSAQQFPDLHSELNLSSLELGDSALYFCASSAGHSNQPQHFGDGTRLSIL.

V usage is TRBV7-9 and J usage is TRBJ1-6, with a tentative D call TRBD1 (5 bases). With 4 bases removed from V and 7 bases from J, the gap between germline ends came to 8 bases. CDR3 length: 13 amino acids. Germline CDR1 and CDR2: SEHNR and FQNEAQ (reference sequence). The CDR3 bases are TGTGCCAGCAGCTATGACAGAAATTCACCCCTCCACTTT. Encoded protein: CASSYDRNSPLHF.

V gene TRBV6-5 combines with J gene TRBJ1-6; TRBD1 is a possible D gene (5 bases). Trimming took 0 bases from V and 9 from J, leaving 12 bases between them. Germline V gives CDR1 MNHEY, CDR2 SVGAGI. The CDR3 length is 15 residues. CDR3 nucleotide sequence: TGTGCCAGCAGTTACTCCCAGGGATCTGGTTCACCCCTCCACTTT. It specifies CASSYSQGSGSPLHF.